This T cell receptor beta chain is drawn from a study of blood T cell repertoires in COVID-19. Study background: COVID-19 samples collected from the United States, Italy and Spain covered acute and convalescent phases. The analysed material was cDNA or gDNA that came from T cells, B-cell-depleted T cells, or PBMCs.

In the original workflow: Counts of nucleated cells, estimated from reference gene primer amplification, were obtained. Data came from immunoSEQ multiplex PCR; TCRdb stores just in-frame clones and leaves some out. V, J and clone size were drawn from that table, and D and trimming were deduced from the DNA. The table has roughly 200,000 clones, around 84% seen once. The V gene lost 3 bases and the J gene lost 2 bases, with 6 bases spanning the gap. The CDR3 covers 13 residues. Germline CDR1 is MNHEY and CDR2 is SMNVEV (reference sequence). The chain has TRBV27 and TRBJ2-3; no reliable D call. The sample was peripheral blood. The sequence was collected from a human donor in a cohort sampled during active COVID-19. CDR3 amino acids: CASSFLPTDTQYF. The CDR3 DNA follows: TGTGCCAGCAGTTTCCTACCCACAGATACGCAGTATTTT.